This T cell receptor (beta chain) was documented in a study of cytomegalovirus exposure and HLA in healthy donors. Only in-frame clones appear in the TCRdb table, and some are missing; sequencing was by immunoSEQ multiplex PCR. The table lists 120,000 to 150,000 clones, around nine tenths of them singletons, with 8.5% to 9.5% in the top ten. Study-wide points: Despite most TCR sequences being rare, some public TCRs occurred in many donors. Cytomegalovirus association was listed for about 150 TCR beta chains.

A remark on this clone: What it recognizes is unknown.

Sequenced material: PBMCs. The origin of this receptor is a young man in good health and CMV-seropositive.

The CDR3 spells CASSQGYNGGNTIYF. The CDR3 DNA reads as TGTGCCAGCAGCCAGGGCTATAACGGGGGAAACACCATATATTTT. This chain joins TRBV7-8 and TRBJ1-3; weak D call: TRBD1 (5 bases). Trimming shortened V by 5 bases and J by 4 bases, and 15 bases separated the two germline ends. This CDR3 is 15 amino acids long. The germline V gene has CDR1 SGHVS and CDR2 FQNEAQ.